A single sample is the source of the 23 T cell receptor beta chains below, sequenced in a study of spatial heterogeneity in lung cancer. The time point here: blood at routine non-recurrence follow-up after resection. Without sorting, whole RNA was sequenced from tumor, nontumor lung or frozen PBMC. TCRdb re-analysed the 5' RACE reads in MiXCR, keeping a single row per CDR3 protein. The sample holds roughly 120,000 distinct CDR3 sequences, over 9% seen once. The sequenced sample was PBMCs, obtained at follow-up. Receptors originate from a male donor with early-stage non-small cell lung cancer.

In this sample, this clonotype turned up a few times. The chain recombines TRBV28 with TRBJ1-2, with D maybe TRBD1 (5 bases). V was pared by 1 base and J by 5 bases, with 14 bases between. CDR3 size: 15 residues. Per the germline V gene, CDR1 is MDHEN and CDR2 is SYDVKM. This chain's CDR3 is CASSLSVQGGYGYTF. The CDR3, as DNA: TGTGCCAGCAGTTTATCCGTCCAGGGAGGATATGGCTACACCTTC.

In its sample, this clonotype was seen a few times. The chain couples TRBV12-3 or TRBV12-4 to TRBJ1-3; 7 nucleotides agree with TRBD1. V lost 0 bases and J lost 4; bases outside the gene matches: 0. CDR3 length: 14 amino acids. The CDR3 loop reads CASSLAGGGNTIYF. In nucleotides, the CDR3 is TGTGCCAGCAGTTTAGCAGGGGGCGGAAACACCATATATTTT.

This clonotype was picked up many times. The J gene is TRBJ1-1, the V gene TRBV12-5; no firm D call. The germline V gene encodes CDR1 LGHNT and CDR2 FRNRAP. The V and J ends lost 2 bases and 2 bases respectively, with 15 bases between them. The CDR3 is made up of 16 amino acids. The CDR3 loop reads CASGLFTVRINTEAFF. In DNA, the CDR3 is TGTGCTAGTGGTTTGTTTACAGTGAGGATAAACACTGAAGCTTTCTTT.

This clonotype was detected once. The chain is built from TRBV24-1 and TRBJ2-2; 10 nucleotides match TRBD1. V was pared by 9 bases and J by 5 bases, with 2 bases of the junction left unmatched. Germline V gene lookup returns CDR1 KGHDR and CDR2 SFDVKD. The CDR3 extends over 13 amino acids. CDR3: CATGTGVTGELFF. The CDR3 DNA reads as TGTGCCACCGGGACAGGGGTTACCGGGGAGCTGTTTTTT.

The rearrangement joins TRBV20-1 to TRBJ1-1; no clear D gene. Per the germline V gene, CDR1 is DFQATT and CDR2 is SNEGSKA (reference sequence). V was clipped by 4 bases and J by 5 bases, with 11 bases between them. The CDR3 spans 12 residues. In DNA form, the CDR3 reads TGCAGTGCTATTCCAAGTTTTACTGAAGCTTTCTTT. This gives the protein CSAIPSFTEAFF.

V is TRBV7-9 and J is TRBJ1-2; no definite D call. The CDR3 totals 17 residues. Trimming removed 5 bases at V and 1 base at J, with 20 bases between. Germline V CDR1 and CDR2: SEHNR, FQNEAQ (reference sequence). DNA for the CDR3: TGTGCCAGCAGCCCACTAGTCGTAAAGGGTGATAACTATGGCTACACCTTC. Its translation: CASSPLVVKGDNYGYTF.

The gene calls are TRBV10-1 and TRBJ2-2; D gene ambiguous. Germline lookup yields CDR1 WNHNN and CDR2 SYGVQD (reference sequence). Trimming took off 2 bases at V and 4 bases at J, with 14 bases between the two ends. The CDR3 runs to 16 residues. The CDR3 loop is CASSETKPTVTGELFF. The CDR3 DNA sequence: TGCGCCAGCAGTGAGACCAAGCCGACGGTCACCGGGGAGCTGTTTTTT.

The gene calls are TRBV7-9 and TRBJ1-6; D remains ambiguous. V was trimmed by 5 bases and J by 9 bases, leaving 11 bases between them. This CDR3 contains 13 residues. Germline V gives CDR1 SEHNR, CDR2 FQNEAQ (reference sequence). DNA of the CDR3: TGTGCCAGCAGCCTGTCCTTATCTTCACCCCTCCACTTT. Encoded protein: CASSLSLSSPLHF.

The chain recombines TRBV19 with TRBJ1-4; 7 bases are a match to TRBD1. This CDR3 has 18 amino acids. V shed 8 bases, J shed 0 bases, and the junction held 15 bases outside the gene matches. Germline assignment: CDR1 LNHDA and CDR2 SQIVND (reference sequence). The CDR3, as DNA: TGTGCCAGTGGAATGGACAGGCGTGATCCCGCAACTAATGAAAAACTGTTTTTT. Translation: CASGMDRRDPATNEKLFF.

This clonotype turned up a few times. The gene calls are TRBV15 and TRBJ2-2; 11 bases match TRBD2. The CDR3 is 18 residues long. Trimming removed 3 bases from V and 5 bases from J; junction bases left unmatched: 11. Germline CDR1 is LNHNV and CDR2 is YYDKDF (reference sequence). CDR3 DNA: TGTGCCACCAGCAGCGCCCTGGGGATAGCGGGGGGGACCGGGGAGCTGTTTTTT. Translation gives CATSSALGIAGGTGELFF.

V gene TRBV5-1 combines with J gene TRBJ2-2, with D possibly being TRBD2 (5 bases). The V end lost 1 base, the J end lost 2 bases, and 12 bases lay between the germline ends. Germline V CDR1 and CDR2: SGHRS, YFSETQ. The CDR3 is made up of 16 amino acids. The CDR3: CASSLSTGINTGELFF. The CDR3 nucleotides are TGCGCCAGCAGCTTGTCTACGGGGATCAACACCGGGGAGCTGTTTTTT. Full variable domain (outside the CDR3, taken from reference TRBV5-1 and TRBJ2-2): KAGVTQTPRYLIKTRGQQVTLSCSPISGHRSVSWYQQTPGQGLQFLFEYFSETQRNKGNFPGRFSGRQFSNSRSEMNVSTLELGDSALYLCASSLSTGINTGELFFGEGSRLTVL.

This clonotype was picked up many times. The gene calls are TRBV20-1 and TRBJ2-7, with TRBD1 matching over 9 bases. The germline V gene encodes CDR1 DFQATT and CDR2 SNEGSKA (reference sequence). This CDR3 is 12 amino acids long. Trimming took 6 bases from V and 3 from J; bases not matched to a gene: 3. The CDR3 loop reads CSAETGGYEQYF. Here the CDR3 DNA reads TGCAGTGCGGAGACAGGGGGCTACGAGCAGTACTTC.

This clonotype was seen ten or more times. This chain joins TRBV9 and TRBJ1-6; no reliable D call. The CDR3 length is 13 residues. Germline CDR1 SGDLS, CDR2 YYNGEE. The V end was cut by 7 bases, the J end by 10 bases, with 15 bases between. CDR3 amino acids: CASHGEVGSPLHF. The DNA of the CDR3 is TGTGCCAGCCATGGGGAGGTAGGGTCACCCCTCCACTTT.

The chain is built from TRBV20-1 and TRBJ2-1; 8 positions match TRBD2. This CDR3 is built from 17 residues. V trimming: 0 bases; J trimming: 2 bases; junction bases outside the gene matches: 9. In germline, CDR1 is DFQATT, CDR2 SNEGSKA (reference sequence). In DNA form, the CDR3 reads TGCAGTGCTAGAGAGTACCGGGCTAGCGGGCCCTACAATGAGCAGTTCTTC. Translating gives CSAREYRASGPYNEQFF.

The chain uses TRBV7-2 and TRBJ2-3, with 8 bases lining up with TRBD2. The V gene's germline CDR1 is SGHTA and CDR2 FQGNSA. The CDR3 consists of 16 residues. Losses at the gene ends were 5 bases for V and 0 bases for J; bases not matched to a gene: 7. The CDR3 protein is CASSDGLARSTDTQYF. DNA of the CDR3: TGTGCCAGCAGCGACGGACTAGCAAGGAGCACAGATACGCAGTATTTT.

This chain links TRBV11-2 with TRBJ2-5, with a tentative D call TRBD1 (5 bases). This CDR3 region has 14 residues. Germline CDR1 SGHAT, CDR2 FQNNGV. The ends were cut back, 1 base at V and 5 bases at J, with 11 bases in the middle. Written as DNA, the CDR3 is TGTGCCAGCAGCTTAGGAGCGCCAGGGGAGACCCAGTACTTC. Amino acid sequence: CASSLGAPGETQYF.

This clonotype was counted only a few times. J is TRBJ2-3 and V is TRBV18; TRBD1 matches at 10 bases. CDR3 length: 14 amino acids. V dropped 5 bases and J dropped 5; count of bases not matched to a gene: 4. Germline CDR1 and CDR2: KGHSH and LQKENI. In DNA form, the CDR3 reads TGTGCCAGCTCAGAGACAGGGGGCAAAGATACGCAGTATTTT. Translated: CASSETGGKDTQYF.

This clonotype was seen only a few times. The chain has TRBV6-1 and TRBJ1-5; D unclear. This CDR3 is 15 amino acids long. Germline assignment: CDR1 MNHNS and CDR2 SASEGT. The V end lost 0 bases, the J end lost 4 bases, and 10 bases lay between the germline ends. DNA for the CDR3: TGTGCCAGCAGTGAAGCAGCAGGACGGAATCAGCCCCAGCATTTT. Its translation: CASSEAAGRNQPQHF.

The V gene is TRBV7-3, the J gene TRBJ1-2; 10 bases line up with TRBD1. The CDR3 runs to 13 residues. The V gene end was trimmed by 4 bases and the J gene end by 11 bases; junction bases not matched to a gene: 7. CDR1 SGHTA and CDR2 FQGTGA come from the germline V gene. CDR3: CASSSPGQGRYTF. CDR3 DNA sequence: TGTGCCAGCAGCTCGCCGGGACAGGGGCGTTACACCTTC. The whole variable domain, remainder taken from reference TRBV7-3 and TRBJ1-2, is GAGVSQTPSNKVTEKGKYVELRCDPISGHTALYWYRQSLGQGPEFLIYFQGTGAADDSGLPNDRFFAVRPEGSVSTLKIQRTERGDSAVYLCASSSPGQGRYTFGSGTRLTVV.

This chain connects TRBV27 to TRBJ2-7; 10 nucleotides agree with TRBD1. Germline V gene sequence: CDR1 MNHEY, CDR2 SMNVEV (reference sequence). The CDR3 consists of 14 residues. Trimming cost V 3 bases and J 6 bases; bases outside gene matches: 5. The CDR3 DNA reads TGTGCCAGCAGTTTGGGACAGGGGTCTTCCGAGCAGTACTTC. Its translation is CASSLGQGSSEQYF.

This clonotype was picked up many times. The chain combines TRBV10-1 with TRBJ1-6; no firm D call. Trimming removed 2 bases from V and 6 bases from J, with 5 bases in between. Per germline, CDR1 WNHNN and CDR2 SYGVQD (reference sequence). CDR3 length: 13 amino acids. The CDR3 DNA is TGCGCCAGCAGTGAGGACGCTAATTCACCCCTCCACTTT. This translates into CASSEDANSPLHF.

This clonotype was seen at least ten times. This rearrangement joins TRBV28 to TRBJ2-3; 13 bases are shared with TRBD2. CDR3 size: 14 residues. Per germline, CDR1 MDHEN and CDR2 SYDVKM. V gave up 6 bases and J gave up 6 bases; unmatched junction bases: 3. This chain's CDR3 is CASRRTSGGDTQYF. The CDR3 nucleotides are TGTGCCAGCAGGAGGACTAGCGGGGGTGATACGCAGTATTTT.

This clonotype was picked up a small number of times. The chain links TRBV4-2 to TRBJ2-7; D gene ambiguous. Germline CDR1 is LGHNA and CDR2 is YNFKEQ. The CDR3 loop spans 21 amino acids. The V gene lost 0 bases and the J gene lost 0 bases, with 27 bases spanning the gap. CDR3 loop: CASSQDLPLGTIKGVSYEQYF. CDR3 bases: TGTGCCAGCAGCCAAGATCTACCCTTGGGCACGATTAAAGGAGTCTCCTACGAGCAGTACTTC.